This TCR beta chain was profiled in a study of cytomegalovirus exposure and HLA in healthy donors. The wider study: Samples from HLA-typed donors yielded about 85 million unique TCRs in an early data release.

General study results and limits: Per published reports, the classifier diagnosed cytomegalovirus status with high specificity and sensitivity.

About this clone itself: What it binds is unknown.

Each donor's status was that of a healthy bone marrow donor. PCR primers comprised 60 Vbeta and 13 Jbeta primers. TCRdb's copy holds only in-frame clones and misses some; the assay was immunoSEQ multiplex PCR. The sample includes 100,000 to 150,000 clones, over 65% of them seen just once. V was trimmed by 3 bases and J by 7 bases, leaving 15 bases between them. The CDR3 has 14 amino acids. Germline CDR1 is LGHNA and CDR2 is YNFKEQ. Sequencing used PBMCs. The rearrangement links TRBV4-2 to TRBJ1-1; the D is unclear. The TCR comes from a man under 40 in good health and CMV-seropositive. This CDR3 reads CASSQFVPQDEAFF. The DNA of the CDR3 is TGTGCCAGCAGCCAGTTCGTGCCGCAGGATGAAGCTTTCTTT.